Listed below are T cell receptor beta chains from one sample, sequenced in a study of T cells in Graves' hyperthyroidism and ophthalmopathy. MiXCR was run by TCRdb on the multiplex PCR reads, yielding one entry per CDR3 protein. The sample shows about 340,000 distinct CDR3 sequences, around a sixth of them seen only once. The material sequenced was blood. Every receptor here comes from a woman aged 45-65 years with Graves' hyperthyroidism. Both conserved end residues are part of each CDR3. The D gene is left open where the match is weak. Size values are once, few and many counts, or a class for expanded clones, and some rows have none.

V	D	size	J	DNA	CDR3
TRBV28	NA	many	TRBJ2-3	TGTGCCAGCCTAGGTGAGGGGCCGATCACAGATACGCAGTATTTT	CASLGEGPITDTQYF
TRBV6-2/TRBV6-3	TRBD1	NA	TRBJ2-7	TGTGCCAGCAGTGGGCAGGGGGCCCCCGAGCAGTACTTC	CASSGQGAPEQYF
TRBV19	NA	NA	TRBJ2-1	TGTGCCAGTAGTATTTCGGCCCCACGCGGGGCTGAGCAGTTCTTC	CASSISAPRGAEQFF
TRBV2	NA	many	TRBJ1-1	TGTGCCAGCAGTGACGGGACACGGGAAGCTTTCTTT	CASSDGTREAFF
TRBV6-5	NA	NA	TRBJ2-5	TGTGCCAGCAGTTACGCGGACGGGACTCACCAAGGGACCCAGTACTTC	CASSYADGTHQGTQYF
TRBV20-1	NA	NA	TRBJ2-1	TGCAGTGCTAGTCACCCTTACAATGAGCAGTTCTTC	CSASHPYNEQFF
TRBV5-1	NA	NA	TRBJ2-5	TGCGCCAGCAGCGCGCGTTCCTGGGGGGAGACCCAGTACTTC	CASSARSWGETQYF
TRBV2	NA	NA	TRBJ2-7	TGTGCCAGCATACGGCAATCGCCCTTCGACGAGCAGTACTTC	CASIRQSPFDEQYF
TRBV19	NA	few	TRBJ1-1	TGTGCCAGTAGGCACGGACAGATGAACACTGAAGCTTTCTTT	CASRHGQMNTEAFF
TRBV11-2	TRBD2	NA	TRBJ2-3	TGTGCCAGCAGCAGTCTCACTAGCGGGTTGGATACGCAGTATTTT	CASSSLTSGLDTQYF
TRBV5-4	NA	few	TRBJ2-7	TGTGCCAGCAGCTTGGCTGCAGCCTCCTGGCAGTACTTC	CASSLAAASWQYF
TRBV20-1	NA	many	TRBJ1-5	TGCAGTGCTAGAGATGGCAGGGCCCAGCCCCAGCATTTT	CSARDGRAQPQHF
TRBV5-5	TRBD1	NA	TRBJ1-1	TGTGCCAGCAGCTTAGGAGGGGGCGGTCCTGAAGCTTTCTTT	CASSLGGGGPEAFF
TRBV2	NA	many	TRBJ1-2	TGTGCCAGCAAGTGGGCAGGAGATGGCTACACCTTC	CASKWAGDGYTF
TRBV29-1	NA	NA	TRBJ1-1	TGCAGCGTCCGGTGGATGAACACTGAAGCTTTCTTT	CSVRWMNTEAFF
TRBV6-1	NA	few	TRBJ1-2	TGTGCCAGCACCTCATTGGCAGGAGATGGCTACACCTTC	CASTSLAGDGYTF
TRBV7-3	TRBD2	few	TRBJ2-1	TGTGCCAGCAGCTTAACTTCTAGCGGGGGGTTTGAGCAGTTCTTC	CASSLTSSGGFEQFF
TRBV4-2	NA	NA	TRBJ2-1	TGTGCCAGCAGCCAAGATCTGGGAGATACAGGAGACAATGAGCAGTTCTTC	CASSQDLGDTGDNEQFF
TRBV6-1	NA	NA	TRBJ1-4	TGTGCCAGCCAGGGCCACCTTAATGAAAAACTGTTTTTT	CASQGHLNEKLFF
TRBV4-1	TRBD2	few	TRBJ2-7	TGCGCCAGCAGCCTGGAAATAGCGGGGTCCTACGAGCAGTACTTC	CASSLEIAGSYEQYF
TRBV6-5	TRBD1	NA	TRBJ1-6	TGTGCCAGCAGGTTAACAGGGGACAATTCACCCCTCCACTTT	CASRLTGDNSPLHF
TRBV5-4	TRBD2	NA	TRBJ2-1	TGTGCCAGCAGCAAGCCCCTAGCGGGGGCTTACAATGAGCAGTTCTTC	CASSKPLAGAYNEQFF
TRBV27	NA	few	TRBJ2-3	TGTGCCAGCAGTTTTGGGAGGAGGAGCACAGATACGCAGTATTTT	CASSFGRRSTDTQYF
TRBV19	TRBD1	few	TRBJ1-1	TGTGCCAGTAGTATTGCGACAGGGGTCACTGAAGCTTTCTTT	CASSIATGVTEAFF
TRBV2	TRBD1	few	TRBJ2-4	TGTGCCAGCAGTGAATTGAAGGACAGGGGTGTCATTCAGTACTTC	CASSELKDRGVIQYF